Listed below are T cell receptor beta chains from one sample, sequenced in a study of cytomegalovirus exposure and HLA in healthy donors. Produced via immunoSEQ multiplex PCR; TCRdb's table is partial and in-frame only. This repertoire shows 150,000 to 200,000 clones, over 75% found once; its top ten account for approximately 0.51%. The source material was PBMCs. The source of these receptors is a woman in her 50s in good health and CMV-seronegative. The conserved cysteine and the conserved F or W are not part of the CDR3 here. Fields, in order: J gene, clone size, V gene, CDR3 protein. Clone size is shown for a subset of rows, as once, few, many or a class of expanded clone.

J gene: TRBJ2-2; clone size: NA; V gene: TRBV6-1; CDR3 protein: ASSRTRNTGELF
J gene: TRBJ1-1; clone size: NA; V gene: TRBV6-1; CDR3 protein: ASSESLDRPSTEAF
J gene: TRBJ2-7; clone size: NA; V gene: TRBV11-2; CDR3 protein: ASSPSQSAGNYEQY
J gene: TRBJ2-3; clone size: NA; V gene: TRBV11-3; CDR3 protein: ASSSGLAGGTQY
J gene: TRBJ2-7; clone size: NA; V gene: TRBV5-1; CDR3 protein: ASSPGTSGSGEQY
J gene: TRBJ2-1; clone size: NA; V gene: TRBV11-2; CDR3 protein: ASSEGYNEQF
J gene: TRBJ1-5; clone size: NA; V gene: TRBV7-9; CDR3 protein: ASSSNEDRGQPQH
J gene: TRBJ2-6; clone size: NA; V gene: TRBV9; CDR3 protein: ASSGTIGHGANVLT
J gene: TRBJ2-6; clone size: NA; V gene: TRBV5-1; CDR3 protein: ASSPTGAGANVLT
J gene: TRBJ2-1; clone size: few; V gene: TRBV9; CDR3 protein: ASSVGLAGENEQF
J gene: TRBJ2-7; clone size: NA; V gene: TRBV10-3; CDR3 protein: AISEASGAYEQY
J gene: TRBJ2-2; clone size: NA; V gene: TRBV28; CDR3 protein: ASSEGTNTGELF
J gene: TRBJ1-1; clone size: NA; V gene: TRBV4-1; CDR3 protein: ASSQDQGAGTEAF
J gene: TRBJ2-7; clone size: NA; V gene: TRBV7-2; CDR3 protein: ASSLAIWSGNSYEQY
J gene: TRBJ1-2; clone size: NA; V gene: TRBV6-1; CDR3 protein: ASSEASRQGDYGYT
J gene: TRBJ2-7; clone size: NA; V gene: TRBV14; CDR3 protein: ASTSGTGVYEQY
J gene: TRBJ1-1; clone size: few; V gene: TRBV19; CDR3 protein: ASSFGQGSNTEAF
J gene: TRBJ1-1; clone size: NA; V gene: TRBV5-1; CDR3 protein: ASSVQIMNTEAF
J gene: TRBJ2-7; clone size: few; V gene: TRBV6-1; CDR3 protein: ASRLAGVRYEQY
J gene: TRBJ1-5; clone size: NA; V gene: TRBV18; CDR3 protein: ASSITGRDQPQH
J gene: TRBJ2-5; clone size: once; V gene: TRBV11-2; CDR3 protein: ASSWDAGRDYGETQY
J gene: TRBJ1-2; clone size: NA; V gene: TRBV15; CDR3 protein: ATSSGQSYGYT
J gene: TRBJ1-2; clone size: few; V gene: TRBV4-1; CDR3 protein: ASSDRGGYGYT
J gene: TRBJ1-5; clone size: few; V gene: TRBV19; CDR3 protein: ASTTRGWGSNQPQH
J gene: TRBJ2-5; clone size: NA; V gene: TRBV4-1; CDR3 protein: ASSQRLAPHQETQY
J gene: TRBJ2-3; clone size: few; V gene: TRBV10-3; CDR3 protein: AITTGKSTDTQY
J gene: TRBJ2-7; clone size: once; V gene: TRBV5-6; CDR3 protein: ASSFDRLDYEQY
J gene: TRBJ2-2; clone size: NA; V gene: TRBV28; CDR3 protein: ASSPPYTGELF
J gene: TRBJ2-3; clone size: NA; V gene: TRBV4-2; CDR3 protein: ASSQPSGVSDTQY
J gene: TRBJ1-2; clone size: NA; V gene: TRBV15; CDR3 protein: ATSREKGQSGYT
J gene: TRBJ1-4; clone size: NA; V gene: TRBV28; CDR3 protein: ASSPGPWEVNEKLF
J gene: TRBJ2-1; clone size: NA; V gene: TRBV5-4; CDR3 protein: ASSRTDGAGVDNEQF
J gene: TRBJ2-5; clone size: NA; V gene: TRBV30; CDR3 protein: AWSVGLAGSGETQY
J gene: TRBJ2-2; clone size: few; V gene: TRBV5-4; CDR3 protein: ASSLGPGLAGGTNTGELF
J gene: TRBJ1-5; clone size: once; V gene: TRBV7-2; CDR3 protein: ASSLGGYSDQPQH